Listed here is a single TCR beta chain. By sample share, this clone is medium-sized (0.01 to 0.1%). The specificity of this receptor is unknown. It has no much larger one-base neighbor in the sample; base qualities were not kept. This entry belongs to a study of OX40 agonist ivuxolimab in advanced cancers. Broadly, across the study: Ivuxolimab was a fully human IgG2 agonistic monoclonal antibody targeting the costimulatory receptor OX40 (CD134). The monotherapy dose-escalation portion (N = 52 patients) of the phase I ivuxolimab trial is reported in the paper. Among the approximately 50 dose-escalation patients, some 19 had hepatocellular carcinoma, approximately 15 melanoma, 9 renal cell carcinoma and 9 head and neck cancer. Patients were allowed to have had prior anti-PD-1, anti-PD-L1 or anti-CTLA-4 therapy, and more than 30% of the dose-escalation patients had previously received checkpoint inhibitors. In the dose-escalation cohort, 82.7% of patients were male, and the mean age was about 55 years, with a range of about 20 to 79. Intravenous ivuxolimab was administered to patients every 2 weeks at six dose levels: 0.01, 0.1, 0.3, 1.5, 3 and 10 mg/kg. Partial responses occurred in three dose-escalation patients, of whom one had hepatocellular carcinoma and two had cutaneous melanoma. Peripheral TCRbeta sequencing was intended to test whether TCR sequence diversity was altered and clonal T-cell expansion was caused by ivuxolimab.

Genomic DNA was extracted from sorted cells for sequencing of the TCRbeta CDR3 region. The immunoSEQ Assay was used to sequence the TCRbeta CDR3 regions. Here the immuneACCESS table is served through TCRdb, limited to in-frame sequences with V and J called. Missing clones are a known gap in these copies; in checked studies unresolved V genes cover under half, and the rest lacks a known reason. The sample table holds tens of thousands of clones, of which 84% were seen once. The biggest ten clones account for roughly 30% of the sample. Patients with a history of autoimmune disease or receiving systemic immunosuppression were excluded from the trial. Peripheral blood for TCR sequencing was drawn from every dose cohort at baseline, at cycle 4 day 1 and at cycle 7 day 1. Samples were obtained from an open-label, multicenter, first-in-human phase I dose-escalation trial of ivuxolimab. Adults with locally advanced or metastatic melanoma, renal cell carcinoma, hepatocellular carcinoma or head and neck squamous cell carcinoma were enrolled in the trial. CD4+ and CD8+ T cells were sorted separately from peripheral blood before TCR sequencing.

The junction carries 13 bases between V and J, which are trimmed by 2 bases and 3 bases respectively. Taken from cysteine to phenylalanine, the CDR3 has 16 residues. Kept here is only the CDR3 DNA, which spans 48 bases and is read in frame from base 1. The germline V gene (reference sequence) provides CDR1 MNHNY and CDR2 SVGAGI. Beyond this particular receptor, the publication reports: The antigen specificity of the peripheral T cells that underwent clonal expansion was not determined. After ivuxolimab, CD8+ T cells had more expanded clones than CD4+ T cells on average. At doses of 0.1 to 3.0 mg/kg, clonal expansion of both CD4+ and CD8+ T cells in blood was seen between baseline and week 6. Partial responders in the 0.1-3.0 mg/kg groups had among the lowest normalized peripheral clonal expansion, especially among CD8+ T cells. Low levels of normalized T-cell clonal expansion were also seen in some patients who did not respond.

The sequencing here drew on CD4+ or CD8+ T cells sorted from blood, taken in a trial of the OX40 agonist ivuxolimab. In this chain, TRBV6-6 is recombined with TRBJ1-4; there is no confident call for the D gene. This clonotype was obtained from an adult with an advanced solid tumor such as melanoma, head and neck, liver or kidney cancer. In nucleotide form, the sequence is TGTGCCAGCAGTTACGAAGGGAGGGAGGCTAATGAAAAACTGTTTTTT. Translated, it reads CASSYEGREANEKLFF.